This T cell receptor beta chain was profiled in a study of blood T cell repertoires in COVID-19. Study in general: The United States, Italy and Spain supplied acute and convalescent COVID-19 samples. The analysed material was cDNA or gDNA that came from T cells, B-cell-depleted T cells, or PBMCs.

Source study methods: Reference gene primer amplification in the assay estimated nucleated cell counts. Sequencing used immunoSEQ multiplex PCR; TCRdb keeps in-frame clones, though not all of them. That table supplies the V and J calls and clone size; D and trimming were determined from the DNA. This sample has 200,000 to 300,000 clones, with 84% found just once. Germline trimming cut 2 bases from V and 2 bases from J; bases unmatched to any gene: 8. Germline lookup yields CDR1 SGDLS and CDR2 YYNGEE. The CDR3 extends over 16 amino acids. This clone was detected only a few times. The chain couples TRBV9 to TRBJ2-7; TRBD1 matches 9 bases. Input material: peripheral blood. This TCR was recovered from a woman in her 40s who had recovered from COVID-19. CDR3 DNA sequence: TGTGCCAGCAGCGTCGCCGGGACAGGGAGCACCTACGAGCAGTACTTC. Amino acids: CASSVAGTGSTYEQYF.